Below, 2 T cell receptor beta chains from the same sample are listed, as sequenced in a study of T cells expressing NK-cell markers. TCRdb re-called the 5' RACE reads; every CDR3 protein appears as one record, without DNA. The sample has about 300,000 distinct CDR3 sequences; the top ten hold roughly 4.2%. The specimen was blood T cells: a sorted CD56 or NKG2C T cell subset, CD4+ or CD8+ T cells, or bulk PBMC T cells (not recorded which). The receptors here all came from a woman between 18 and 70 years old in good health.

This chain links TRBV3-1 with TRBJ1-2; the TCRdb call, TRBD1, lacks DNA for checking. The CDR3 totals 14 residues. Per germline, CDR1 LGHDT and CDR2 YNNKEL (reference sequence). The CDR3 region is CASSPNTGGAGYTF.

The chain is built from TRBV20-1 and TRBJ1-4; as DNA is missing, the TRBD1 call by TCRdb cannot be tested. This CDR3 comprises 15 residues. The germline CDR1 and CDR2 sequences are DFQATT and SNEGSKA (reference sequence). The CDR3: CSATNPGQTNEKLFF.